The 3 T cell receptor beta chains presented below share a single source sample, sequenced in a study of cytomegalovirus exposure and HLA in healthy donors. 13 Jbeta primers and 60 Vbeta primers were used for the PCR. The assay was immunoSEQ multiplex PCR, and TCRdb's table has in-frame clones only and misses some. The sample lists approximately 90,000 clones; about 85% were seen once. The sequenced material came from PBMCs. Receptors were obtained from a man between 40 and 49 years old in good health and CMV-seropositive.

The chain recombines TRBV29-1 with TRBJ2-1, with TRBD2 as a possible D gene (5 bases). Trimming stripped 6 bases from V and 4 bases from J, with 16 bases between. Germline V gives CDR1 SQVTM, CDR2 ANQGSEA. The CDR3 has 14 amino acids. The CDR3, as DNA: TGCAGCGTCGCCGGGATAGCTAAATACAATGAGCAGTTCTTC. Amino acids: CSVAGIAKYNEQFF.

The chain uses TRBV2 and TRBJ2-5, with 8 bases fitting TRBD1. The V gene's germline CDR1 is SNHLY and CDR2 FYNNEI. The J segment lost 5 bases and the V segment lost 7 bases, leaving 9 bases of the junction unmatched. CDR3 length: 14 amino acids. In nucleotides, the CDR3 is TGTGCCAGCAATCAGGGGGCTAGGGGGGAGACCCAGTACTTC. It translates to CASNQGARGETQYF.

The CDR3 DNA sequence: TGTGCCAGCAGCGCTAGCGGGAGTAGCTACGAGCAGTACTTC. Its protein product is CASSASGSSYEQYF. This chain uses TRBV6-5 with TRBJ2-7; 10 bases agree with TRBD2. Germline lookup yields CDR1 MNHEY and CDR2 SVGAGI. V was pared by 6 bases and J by 3 bases, with 5 bases of the junction left unmatched. The CDR3 spans 14 residues.